The TCR beta chain described here comes from a study of beta chain features in type 1 diabetes. All of the isolated RNA was reverse transcribed, so expressed TCRB transcripts were sequenced. Measured with immunoSEQ multiplex PCR; TCRdb has only the in-frame clones, and not every one. This table holds 550,000 to 850,000 clones, 13% found once. Whole-study results and caveats: Shortening of TCRB CDR3s, moderate but significant, appeared in all four CD4+ subsets of Type 1 diabetes patients.

Worth noting for this clone: The antigen is not known.

CDR1 is SQVTM and CDR2 is ANQGSEA in the germline V gene. V shed 7 bases and J shed 3 bases, with 19 bases lying between them. The length of the CDR3 is 14 residues. The source of this sequence is a man aged 18 to 30 with type 1 diabetes. Sequenced: naive CD4+ T cells from blood. The J gene is TRBJ2-7, the V gene TRBV29-1; tentatively, D is TRBD1 (5 bases). The CDR3 loop reads CSAPRIGVGYEQYF. Here the CDR3 DNA reads TGCAGCGCCCCCCGGATAGGGGTCGGCTACGAGCAGTACTTC.